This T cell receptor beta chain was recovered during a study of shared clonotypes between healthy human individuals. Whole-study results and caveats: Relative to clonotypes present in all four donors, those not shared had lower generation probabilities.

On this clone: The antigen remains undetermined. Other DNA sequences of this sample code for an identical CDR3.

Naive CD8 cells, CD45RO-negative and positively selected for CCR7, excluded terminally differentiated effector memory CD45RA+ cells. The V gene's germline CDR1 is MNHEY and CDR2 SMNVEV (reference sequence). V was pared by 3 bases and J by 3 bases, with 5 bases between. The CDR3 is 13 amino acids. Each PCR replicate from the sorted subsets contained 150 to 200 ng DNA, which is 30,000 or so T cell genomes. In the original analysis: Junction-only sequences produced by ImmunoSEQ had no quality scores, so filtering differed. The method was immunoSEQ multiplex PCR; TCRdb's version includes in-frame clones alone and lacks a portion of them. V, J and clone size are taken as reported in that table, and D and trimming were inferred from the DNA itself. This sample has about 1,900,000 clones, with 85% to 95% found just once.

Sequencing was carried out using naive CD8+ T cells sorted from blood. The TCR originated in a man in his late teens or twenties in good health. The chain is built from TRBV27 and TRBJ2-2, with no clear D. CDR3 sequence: CASSFQYTGELFF. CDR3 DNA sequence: TGTGCCAGCAGTTTTCAGTACACCGGGGAGCTGTTTTTT.